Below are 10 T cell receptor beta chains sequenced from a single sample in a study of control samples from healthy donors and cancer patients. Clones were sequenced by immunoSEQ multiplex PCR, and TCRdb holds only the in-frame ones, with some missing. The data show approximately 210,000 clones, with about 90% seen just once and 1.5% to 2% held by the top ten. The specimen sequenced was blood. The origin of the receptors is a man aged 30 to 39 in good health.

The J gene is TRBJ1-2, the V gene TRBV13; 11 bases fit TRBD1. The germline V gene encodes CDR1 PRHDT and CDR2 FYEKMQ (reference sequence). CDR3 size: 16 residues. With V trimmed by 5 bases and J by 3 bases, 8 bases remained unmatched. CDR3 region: CASSPLPGQGDYGYTF. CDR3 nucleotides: TGTGCCAGCAGCCCCTTGCCGGGACAGGGGGACTATGGCTACACCTTC.

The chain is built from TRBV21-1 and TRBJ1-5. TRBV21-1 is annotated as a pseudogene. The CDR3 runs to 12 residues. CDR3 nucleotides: TGTGCCAGCAGCAAAGCAGGGAAGGCCCAGCATTTT. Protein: CASSKAGKAQHF.

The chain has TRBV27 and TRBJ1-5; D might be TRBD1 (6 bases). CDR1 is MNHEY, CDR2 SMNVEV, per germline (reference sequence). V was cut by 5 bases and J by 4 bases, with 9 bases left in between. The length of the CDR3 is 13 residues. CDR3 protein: CASSVQGNQPQHF. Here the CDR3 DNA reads TGTGCCAGCAGTGTCCAGGGGAATCAGCCCCAGCATTTT.

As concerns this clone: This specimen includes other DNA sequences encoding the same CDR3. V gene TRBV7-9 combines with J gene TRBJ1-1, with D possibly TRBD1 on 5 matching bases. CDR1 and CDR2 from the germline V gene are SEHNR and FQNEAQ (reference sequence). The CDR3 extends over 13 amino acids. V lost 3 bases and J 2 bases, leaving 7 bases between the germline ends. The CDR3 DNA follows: TGTGCCAGCAGCTTGCAGGGAAACACTGAAGCTTTCTTT. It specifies CASSLQGNTEAFF.

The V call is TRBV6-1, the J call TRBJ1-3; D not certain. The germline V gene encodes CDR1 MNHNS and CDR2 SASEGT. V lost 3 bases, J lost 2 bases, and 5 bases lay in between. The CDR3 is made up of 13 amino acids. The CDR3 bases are TGTGCCAGCAGTGAGAATACTGGAAACACCATATATTTT. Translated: CASSENTGNTIYF.

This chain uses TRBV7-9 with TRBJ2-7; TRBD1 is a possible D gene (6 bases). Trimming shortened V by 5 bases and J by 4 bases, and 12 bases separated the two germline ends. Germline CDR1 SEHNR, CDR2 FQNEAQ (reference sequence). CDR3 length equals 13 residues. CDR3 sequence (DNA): TGTGCCAGCAGCCCCCGGACAGATTACGAGCAGTACTTC. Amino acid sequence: CASSPRTDYEQYF.

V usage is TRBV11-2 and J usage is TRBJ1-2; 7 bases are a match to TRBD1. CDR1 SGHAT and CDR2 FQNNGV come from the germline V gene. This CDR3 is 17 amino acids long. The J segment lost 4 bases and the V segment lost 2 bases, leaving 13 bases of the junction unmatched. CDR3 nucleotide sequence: TGTGCCAGCAGCTTATCCTTTAGGCAGGGGGTTAGCTATGGCTACACCTTC. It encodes CASSLSFRQGVSYGYTF.

For the CDR3, the DNA is TGTGCCAGTAATTACAGGGGTAGCACAGATACGCAGTATTTT. Residues: CASNYRGSTDTQYF. The chain combines TRBV19 with TRBJ2-3; TRBD1 matches at 7 bases. Germline V lookup: CDR1 LNHDA, CDR2 SQIVND (reference sequence). CDR3 length equals 14 residues. V shed 7 bases, J shed 0 bases, and the junction held 4 bases outside the gene matches. Looking up the rest from reference TRBV19 and TRBJ2-3 gives the full variable domain: DGGITQSPKYLFRKEGQNVTLSCEQNLNHDAMYWYRQDPGQGLRLIYYSQIVNDFQKGDIAEGYSVSREKKESFPLTVTSAQKNPTAFYLCASNYRGSTDTQYFGPGTRLTVL.

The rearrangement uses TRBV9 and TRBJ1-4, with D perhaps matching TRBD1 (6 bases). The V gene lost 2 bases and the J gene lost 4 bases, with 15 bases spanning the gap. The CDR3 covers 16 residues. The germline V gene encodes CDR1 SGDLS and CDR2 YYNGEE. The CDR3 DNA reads TGTGCCAGCAGCGTGGCCCAGGGGACGATTAATGAAAAACTGTTTTTT. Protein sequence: CASSVAQGTINEKLFF. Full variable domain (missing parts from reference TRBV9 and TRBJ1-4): DSGVTQTPKHLITATGQRVTLRCSPRSGDLSVYWYQQSLDQGLQFLIQYYNGEERAKGNILERFSAQQFPDLHSELNLSSLELGDSALYFCASSVAQGTINEKLFFGSGTQLSVL.

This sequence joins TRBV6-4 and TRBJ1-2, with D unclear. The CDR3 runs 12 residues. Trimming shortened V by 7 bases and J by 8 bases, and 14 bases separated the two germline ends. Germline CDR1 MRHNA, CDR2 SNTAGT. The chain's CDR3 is CASKRNVVGYTF. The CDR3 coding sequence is TGTGCCAGCAAACGAAATGTAGTAGGCTACACCTTC.